This TCR beta chain was recorded in a study of CXCR3-negative and CXCR3-positive naive CD8 T cells. Overall study context: The libraries together contributed about 135 million TRB reads, each supplying about 1.5 +/- 0.3 million.

Triplicate approximately 300,000-cell sorts were made of each CD8+ T cell subset. UMI-labeled TRB cDNA libraries were prepared by 5' RACE. TCRdb reprocessed the 5' RACE reads and stores each CDR3 protein as one record, lacking DNA. This sample's clone table lists about 98,000 distinct CDR3 sequences. There are 18 residues in the CDR3. Germline V lookup: CDR1 MNHEY, CDR2 SVGAGI. Remarks on this clonotype: Antigen specificity is unknown.

Study-level points and caveats: The study found more hydrophobic TRB CDR3s in CXCR3-positive naive cells than in CXCR3-negative naive cells.

Sequences were obtained from naive CXCR3+ CD8+ T cells from blood. Sample subset: CD45RO-CCR7+CD27+CD95- naive CD8+ T cells expressing CXCR3 (TNR3+). The sequence was collected from a human donor in good health. Some clones in this sample may be carry-over from other donors' samples. This chain connects TRBV6-5 to TRBJ2-5; TCRdb names TRBD1, which stays unverified in the absence of DNA. CDR3 residues: CASRLTRTGAGYQETQYF.